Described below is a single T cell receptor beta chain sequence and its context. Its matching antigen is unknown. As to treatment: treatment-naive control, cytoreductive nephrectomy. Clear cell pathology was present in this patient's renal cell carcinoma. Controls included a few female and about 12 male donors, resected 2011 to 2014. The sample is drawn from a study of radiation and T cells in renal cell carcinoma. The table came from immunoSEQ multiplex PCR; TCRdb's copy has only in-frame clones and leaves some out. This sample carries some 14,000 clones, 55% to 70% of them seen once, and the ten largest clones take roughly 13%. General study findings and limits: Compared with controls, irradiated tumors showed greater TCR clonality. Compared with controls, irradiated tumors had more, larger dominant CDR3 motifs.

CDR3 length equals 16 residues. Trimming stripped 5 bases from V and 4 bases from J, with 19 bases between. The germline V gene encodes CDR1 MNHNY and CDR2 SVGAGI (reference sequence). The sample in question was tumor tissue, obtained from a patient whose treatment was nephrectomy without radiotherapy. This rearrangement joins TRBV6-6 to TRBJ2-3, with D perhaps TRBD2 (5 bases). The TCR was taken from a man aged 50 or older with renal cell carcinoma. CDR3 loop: CASSLGPAAGADTQYF. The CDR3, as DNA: TGTGCCAGCAGTCTCGGCCCCGCGGCGGGTGCAGATACGCAGTATTTT.